These 5 T cell receptor beta chains were sequenced from one sample in a study of cytomegalovirus exposure and HLA in healthy donors. It was with 60 Vbeta and 13 Jbeta primers that the PCR ran. Profiling relied on immunoSEQ multiplex PCR, and the TCRdb table lists in-frame clones only, not all of them. Among around 220,000 clones listed, approximately 80% were seen once. Sequenced sample: PBMCs. The source is a girl aged 2 to 10 in good health and CMV-seronegative.

The chain recombines TRBV2 with TRBJ2-7; TRBD1 might be the D (6 bases). Trimming cost V 5 bases and J 4 bases, with 15 bases left between them. The CDR3 has 14 amino acids. Germline V lookup: CDR1 SNHLY, CDR2 FYNNEI. This CDR3 reads CASSPTGTSYEQYF. The CDR3, as DNA: TGTGCCAGCAGTCCAACCGGGACATCGTACGAGCAGTACTTC.

The sample holds one count of this clone. This chain links TRBV13 with TRBJ1-3, with a tentative D call TRBD1 (6 bases). Germline assignment: CDR1 PRHDT and CDR2 FYEKMQ (reference sequence). The CDR3 covers 15 residues. The ends were cut back, 5 bases at V and 5 bases at J, with 16 bases in the middle. The CDR3 coding sequence is TGTGCCAGCAGCCAACAGGGAGTGAAACGAAACACCATATATTTT. Amino acid sequence: CASSQQGVKRNTIYF.

The chain employs TRBV7-6 and TRBJ2-7, with 11 bases fitting TRBD2. Germline loops: CDR1 SGHVS, CDR2 FNYEAQ. This CDR3 region has 14 residues. J gave up 2 bases and V 5 bases, and 2 bases lay outside the gene matches. The CDR3 is CASSTGLAAYEQYF. In DNA, the CDR3 is TGTGCCAGCAGCACGGGACTAGCGGCCTACGAGCAGTACTTC.

This chain links TRBV7-3 with TRBJ2-7, with 9 bases identical to TRBD1. V shed 5 bases, J shed 0 bases, and the junction held 5 bases outside the gene matches. Germline values: CDR1 SGHTA, CDR2 FQGTGA. The CDR3 has 15 residues. The CDR3 protein is CASSPGQGPSYEQYF. CDR3 sequence (DNA): TGTGCCAGCAGCCCCGGACAGGGGCCCTCCTACGAGCAGTACTTC.

V and J are TRBV2 and TRBJ2-5; 12 bases line up with TRBD2. The assigned J gene may be wrong: the sequence end matches TRBJ2-7 better. CDR1 SNHLY and CDR2 FYNNEI come from the germline V gene. The CDR3 contains 14 residues. CDR3 nucleotides: TGTGCCAGCAGGTCACTAGCGGGGGGTTACGAGCAGTACTTC. This translates into CASRSLAGGYEQYF.